The entry that follows covers one T cell receptor beta chain sequence. At one of its ends the junction is not consistent with the germline gene, which may arise from a read error. The length of the CDR3 is 11 residues. Germline-derived CDR1 and CDR2 are SEHNR and FQNEAQ (reference sequence). Seattle cases were enrolled at active infection and followed longitudinally. This specimen belongs to a study of blood T cell repertoires in COVID-19. The table came from immunoSEQ multiplex PCR; TCRdb's copy has only in-frame clones and leaves some out. The top ten hold around a tenth of the sample, which has fewer than 100,000 clones, approximately 85% seen once.

The source of this sequence is a man aged 45 to 65 with COVID-19, enrolled during active disease. The rearrangement links TRBV7-9 to TRBJ2-1; 8 bases map to TRBD2. Sequencing used peripheral blood. The CDR3 region has the DNA TGTGCCAGCAGCCCCCAGCGGGAGCCGTTCTTC. Translating it yields CASSPQREPFF. The full variable domain, rest sourced from reference TRBV7-9 and TRBJ2-1, is DTGVSQNPRHKITKRGQNVTFRCDPISEHNRLYWYRQTLGQGPEFLTYFQNEAQLEKSRLLSDRFSAERPKGSFSTLEIQRTEQGDSAMYLCASSPQREPFFGPGTRLTVL.